This T cell receptor beta chain is drawn from a study of cytomegalovirus exposure and HLA in healthy donors. Whole-study findings and limits: What was likely a sequencing artifact was a cluster of highly shared sequence variants. Later analysis associated a missense DCLRE1C variant with TCR beta V- and J-gene trimming. Presence/absence analyses assumed roughly uniform sequencing depth across donors.

Notes on this clone: No antigen is known for it.

Germline loops: CDR1 MDHEN, CDR2 SYDVKM. V lost 6 bases, J lost 3 bases, and 6 bases stayed unmatched. The CDR3 totals 14 residues. In the PCR, 60 Vbeta and 13 Jbeta primers were used. In the original processing: Later, an analysis found about 80 million unique TCR beta chains, and roughly 10 million of these were shared. This table comes from immunoSEQ multiplex PCR, and its TCRdb copy is limited to in-frame clones, with some not included. Clone size and V and J calls were adopted from that table, with D and trimming inferred from the DNA. The data show roughly 140,000 clones, with over 70% seen just once and around 5.4% held by the top ten.

The chain employs TRBV28 and TRBJ1-1; 8 bases are shared with TRBD1. This clonotype originated in a man aged 25 to 40 in good health and CMV-seropositive. The specimen was PBMCs. The CDR3 DNA reads TGTGCCAGCAGCCTGACAGGGGAGCACACTGAAGCTTTCTTT. This translates into CASSLTGEHTEAFF.